This T cell receptor beta chain appears in the sequencing data of a study of T cell repertoires in cytomegalovirus infection. About the study: An indication of both CMV infection and matching HLA type came from public TCR beta signatures. Study-level results: Cumulative public TCR beta family frequency identified CMV carriers with the relevant HLA. What dominated the ex vivo response were HLA-C-restricted CMV-specific TCR beta clonotypes.

Germline V gene data show CDR1 as SQVTM and CDR2 as ANQGSEA. V gave up 6 bases and J gave up 5 bases; unmatched junction bases: 6. This CDR3 is built from 13 residues. TCRdb redid the calling of the reads with MiXCR, one entry per CDR3 protein. The table lists around 280,000 distinct CDR3 sequences, about 9.1% of them singletons. This clonotype was detected only a few times. The antigen is undetermined. The material sequenced was PBMCs. The rearrangement links TRBV29-1 to TRBJ2-5; 10 bases match TRBD2. The receptor was derived from a human donor in good health (CMV status not recorded). Some clones in this sample may be carry-over from other donors' samples. This chain's CDR3 is CSVGWTSGETQYF. The CDR3 coding sequence is TGCAGCGTGGGATGGACTAGCGGTGAGACCCAGTACTTC.